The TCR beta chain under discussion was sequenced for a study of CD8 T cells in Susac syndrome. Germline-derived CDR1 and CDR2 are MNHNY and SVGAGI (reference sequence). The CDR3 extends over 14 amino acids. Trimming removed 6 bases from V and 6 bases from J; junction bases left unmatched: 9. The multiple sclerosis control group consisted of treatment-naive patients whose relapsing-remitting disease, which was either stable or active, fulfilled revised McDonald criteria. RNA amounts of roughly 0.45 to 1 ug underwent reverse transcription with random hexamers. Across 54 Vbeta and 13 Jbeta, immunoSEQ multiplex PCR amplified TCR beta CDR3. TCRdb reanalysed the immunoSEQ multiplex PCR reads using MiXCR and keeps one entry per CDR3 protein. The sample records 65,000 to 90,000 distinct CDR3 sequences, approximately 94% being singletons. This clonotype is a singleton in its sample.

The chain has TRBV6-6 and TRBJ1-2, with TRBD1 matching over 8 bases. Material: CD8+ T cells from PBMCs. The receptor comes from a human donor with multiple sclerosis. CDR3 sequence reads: CASRNSGTGDGYTF. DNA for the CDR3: TGTGCCAGCAGGAATTCCGGGACAGGCGATGGCTACACCTTC.